A single sample gave rise to the 14 T cell receptor beta chains below, sequenced in a study of blood T cell repertoires in COVID-19. TCRdb keeps only in-frame clones here, not all; method: immunoSEQ multiplex PCR. Of about 160,000 clones listed, more than 75% are singletons. Sequencing was carried out using PBMCs or T cells enriched from blood (not recorded which). The receptors were gathered from a man in his forties who had recovered from COVID-19.

The CDR3 is CASSLRGDEQFF. CDR3 coding DNA: TGCGCCAGCAGCTTGCGGGGGGATGAGCAGTTCTTC. This chain joins TRBV5-1 and TRBJ2-1; TRBD2 matches 7 bases. V lost 1 base to trimming and J lost 8 bases; unmatched junction nucleotides: 0. Germline lookup yields CDR1 SGHRS and CDR2 YFSETQ. CDR3 length equals 12 residues.

This clone was seen ten or more times. This chain joins TRBV2 and TRBJ1-6; D is undetermined. From germline, CDR1 is SNHLY and CDR2 FYNNEI. The CDR3 runs to 19 residues. The ends were cut back, 1 base at V and 0 bases at J, with 16 bases in the middle. In nucleotides, the CDR3 is TGTGCCAGCAGTGAAGAGGAGGCAAACCACGGCTCCTATAATTCACCCCTCCACTTT. This codes for CASSEEEANHGSYNSPLHF.

In nucleotides, the CDR3 is TGCGCCAGCAATCTACAGGGGGTGAACACTGAAGCTTTCTTT. It translates to CASNLQGVNTEAFF. V and J are TRBV10-1 and TRBJ1-1, with 8 bases matching TRBD1. Trimming removed 7 bases from V and 0 bases from J; junction bases left unmatched: 4. This CDR3 is built from 14 residues. Germline V CDR1 and CDR2: WNHNN, SYGVQD (reference sequence).

CDR3 in amino acids: CASSSGKLNQPQHF. In DNA form, the CDR3 reads TGTGCCAGCTCCTCAGGAAAACTCAATCAGCCCCAGCATTTT. V gene TRBV7-8 combines with J gene TRBJ1-5; D ambiguous. With 8 bases removed from V and 3 bases from J, the gap between germline ends came to 14 bases. CDR1 is SGHVS and CDR2 is FQNEAQ in the germline V gene. The CDR3 covers 14 residues.

This clone was seen more than once but under ten times. The V gene is TRBV7-7, the J gene TRBJ2-1; 9 bases line up with TRBD2. The CDR3 extends over 16 amino acids. With V trimmed by 2 bases and J by 6 bases, 8 bases remained unmatched. CDR1 is SSHAT and CDR2 is FNYEAQ in the germline V gene (reference sequence). The CDR3 sequence is CASSLLGGGAANEQFF. CDR3 sequence (DNA): TGTGCCAGCAGCTTACTTGGCGGGGGGGCCGCCAATGAGCAGTTCTTC.

This sequence joins TRBV11-2 and TRBJ1-1; D gene uncertain. This CDR3 comprises 13 residues. Trimming shortened V by 8 bases and J by 0 bases, and 10 bases separated the two germline ends. The germline V gene encodes CDR1 SGHAT and CDR2 FQNNGV. In DNA form, the CDR3 reads TGTGCCAGCGGTTGGGCGATGAACACTGAAGCTTTCTTT. It codes for CASGWAMNTEAFF.

The V gene is TRBV19, the J gene TRBJ1-5; D may be TRBD1 (5 bases). V lost 1 base and J lost 1, with 20 bases in between. In germline, CDR1 is LNHDA, CDR2 SQIVND (reference sequence). CDR3 length: 19 residues. The CDR3, as DNA: TGTGCCAGTAGTATAGGGGGGGAGCGAGGTCTAGTGAGCAATCAGCCCCAGCATTTT. Translated: CASSIGGERGLVSNQPQHF. Combining the CDR3 with reference TRBV19 and TRBJ1-5 gives the whole variable domain DGGITQSPKYLFRKEGQNVTLSCEQNLNHDAMYWYRQDPGQGLRLIYYSQIVNDFQKGDIAEGYSVSREKKESFPLTVTSAQKNPTAFYLCASSIGGERGLVSNQPQHFGDGTRLSIL.

The rearrangement links TRBV2 to TRBJ2-1; 7 bases fit TRBD1. Losses at the gene ends were 5 bases for V and 8 bases for J; bases not matched to a gene: 9. Germline V gene lookup returns CDR1 SNHLY and CDR2 FYNNEI. This CDR3 is 14 amino acids long. The CDR3 spells CASSSPGTADEQFF. The CDR3 DNA follows: TGTGCCAGCAGTTCTCCGGGGACAGCCGATGAGCAGTTCTTC.

The rearrangement links TRBV7-3 to TRBJ2-1, with TRBD2 matching 7 bases. CDR3 length: 17 residues. With 0 bases clipped from V and 3 bases from J, the junction kept 8 bases outside the gene matches. The germline V gene has CDR1 SGHTA and CDR2 FQGTGA. The CDR3 DNA is TGTGCCAGCAGCTTAACGTTAGGGCGGGGGAACTACAATGAGCAGTTCTTC. Translating gives CASSLTLGRGNYNEQFF.

The chain links TRBV5-1 to TRBJ1-2, with 10 bases fitting TRBD1. V was pared by 0 bases and J by 4 bases, with 6 bases of the junction left unmatched. The CDR3 loop spans 16 amino acids. CDR1 is SGHRS, CDR2 YFSETQ, per germline. The CDR3, as DNA: TGCGCCAGCAGCTTGGATGGACAGGGGGAAATCTATGGCTACACCTTC. Amino acids: CASSLDGQGEIYGYTF. The entire variable domain, with the rest obtained from reference TRBV5-1 and TRBJ1-2, is as follows: KAGVTQTPRYLIKTRGQQVTLSCSPISGHRSVSWYQQTPGQGLQFLFEYFSETQRNKGNFPGRFSGRQFSNSRSEMNVSTLELGDSALYLCASSLDGQGEIYGYTFGSGTRLTVV.

This clone was seen a single time. This chain links TRBV5-6 with TRBJ2-5; 9 nucleotides align to TRBD1. CDR1 is SGHDT, CDR2 YYEEEE, per germline. J lost 4 bases, V lost 3 bases, and 7 bases had no gene match. The CDR3 sequence is 15 residues long. CDR3 DNA sequence: TGTGCCAGCAGCTGGGGACAGGGATCTTTAGAGACCCAGTACTTC. Protein product: CASSWGQGSLETQYF.

V and J are TRBV14 and TRBJ1-1, with D possibly TRBD1 on 5 matching bases. Trimming removed 1 base from V and 0 bases from J, with 9 bases in between. The CDR3 extends over 15 amino acids. The V gene's germline CDR1 is SGHDN and CDR2 FVKESK. CDR3 region: CASSQAGGVNTEAFF. CDR3 nucleotides: TGTGCCAGCAGCCAAGCGGGGGGAGTGAACACTGAAGCTTTCTTT.

This rearrangement joins TRBV11-2 to TRBJ2-5, with TRBD2 matching over 7 bases. The CDR3 runs 16 residues. Germline assignment: CDR1 SGHAT and CDR2 FQNNGV. J lost 1 base, V lost 3 bases, and 8 bases had no gene match. The CDR3 sequence: CASSLGQLAVQETQYF. CDR3 nucleotide sequence: TGTGCCAGCAGCTTGGGTCAGCTAGCGGTCCAAGAGACCCAGTACTTC. Full variable domain (remainder filled in from reference TRBV11-2 and TRBJ2-5): EAGVAQSPRYKIIEKRQSVAFWCNPISGHATLYWYQQILGQGPKLLIQFQNNGVVDDSQLPKDRFSAERLKGVDSTLKIQPAKLEDSAVYLCASSLGQLAVQETQYFGPGTRLLVL.

The V gene is TRBV27, the J gene TRBJ1-5; no clear D gene. V lost 2 bases and J lost 10, with 12 bases in between. Germline V gives CDR1 MNHEY, CDR2 SMNVEV (reference sequence). This CDR3 is 13 amino acids long. The CDR3 here is CASSLGEVGPQHF. In DNA, the CDR3 is TGTGCCAGCAGTTTAGGGGAGGTCGGACCCCAGCATTTT.